The following is a T cell receptor beta chain sequence with its context. The method was immunoSEQ multiplex PCR; TCRdb's version includes in-frame clones alone and lacks a portion of them. The sample carries 95,000 to 110,000 clones, 82% recorded once. Trimming took off 1 base at V and 12 bases at J, with 11 bases between the two ends. In germline, CDR1 is MNHNY, CDR2 SVGAGI (reference sequence). The CDR3 runs to 12 residues. This entry comes from a study of T cell clones after liver transplantation. This TCR derives from a human donor who received a liver transplant. This sample comprised CD4+ T cells from blood, obtained before liver transplant. The chain uses TRBV6-6 and TRBJ2-3; D gene unclear. The CDR3 sequence: CASSYYETEQYF. The CDR3 DNA is TGTGCCAGCAGTTACTACGAGACGGAACAGTATTTT.